The 18 T cell receptor beta chains below were found in one sample sequenced in a study of shared clonotypes between healthy human individuals. Generated by immunoSEQ multiplex PCR, the TCRdb table keeps only in-frame clones and is missing some. The sample contains around 440,000 clones, 77% of which appear only once. Sequencing was done on a sample of PBMCs. The receptor source for this set is a woman in her thirties or forties in good health. Some clones in this sample may be carry-over from other donors' samples.

As for this clone: A much larger clone differs from this one at a single base, so this may be a read error. This chain's CDR3 is CASSLVSEAKNTGELFF. In nucleotides, the CDR3 is TGCGCCAGCAGCTTGGTGAGTGAAGCGAAGAACACCGGGGAGCTGTTTTTT. The chain links TRBV5-1 to TRBJ2-2; D remains unclear. The CDR3 is 17 amino acids. From germline, CDR1 is SGHRS and CDR2 YFSETQ. V gave up 0 bases and J gave up 1 base, with 13 bases separating them. The full variable domain, its missing parts supplied by reference TRBV5-1 and TRBJ2-2, is KAGVTQTPRYLIKTRGQQVTLSCSPISGHRSVSWYQQTPGQGLQFLFEYFSETQRNKGNFPGRFSGRQFSNSRSEMNVSTLELGDSALYLCASSLVSEAKNTGELFFGEGSRLTVL.

V and J are TRBV19 and TRBJ2-7; 9 nucleotides agree with TRBD2. J was trimmed by 3 bases and V by 5 bases; bases with no gene match: 11. CDR1 is LNHDA, CDR2 SQIVND, per germline (reference sequence). This CDR3 spans 16 amino acids. The CDR3 region has the DNA TGTGCCAGTAGTCCCCCGGGGAGCGGGGGGTTCTACGAGCAGTACTTC. Amino acid sequence: CASSPPGSGGFYEQYF.

V and J are TRBV7-9 and TRBJ1-2; D not certain. Trimming cost V 0 bases and J 1 base, with 6 bases left between them. CDR3 length: 14 amino acids. Germline CDR1 SEHNR, CDR2 FQNEAQ (reference sequence). CDR3 in amino acids: CASSLAANNYGYTF. In DNA, the CDR3 is TGTGCCAGCAGCTTAGCGGCAAATAACTATGGCTACACCTTC.

The chain has TRBV28 and TRBJ1-1; no clear D gene. The CDR3 sequence is 12 residues long. The germline V gene has CDR1 MDHEN and CDR2 SYDVKM. The V end was cut by 7 bases, the J end by 8 bases, with 14 bases between. CDR3 sequence: CASTSPYVEAFF. The CDR3 DNA is TGTGCCAGCACCAGTCCATACGTGGAAGCTTTCTTT.

The chain carries TRBV7-3 and TRBJ2-5; unclear D gene. Between the trimmed V and J ends, which lost 2 bases and 3 bases, there was a span of 7 bases. This CDR3 is built from 13 residues. CDR1 and CDR2 (germline): SGHTA, FQGTGA. Written as DNA, the CDR3 is TGTGCCAGCAGCTTAGGGCTAGAAGAGACCCAGTACTTC. This translates into CASSLGLEETQYF.

This clone was recorded many times. The junction departs from germline at one end; a sequencing error may be responsible. The chain joins TRBV5-4 to TRBJ2-7, with D tentatively TRBD1 (6 bases). The CDR3 loop spans 16 amino acids. Germline CDR1 is SGHNT and CDR2 is YYREEE (reference sequence). The CDR3 region has the DNA TGTGCCAGCAGCCCACAGGGCTATTCATCAATAGAGACCCAGCACTTC. It yields the protein CASSPQGYSSIETQHF.

The V and J genes are TRBV5-1 and TRBJ1-2, with a possible D match to TRBD1 (5 bases). The ends were cut back, 1 base at V and 7 bases at J, with 14 bases in the middle. The CDR3 loop spans 14 amino acids. Germline V gene sequence: CDR1 SGHRS, CDR2 YFSETQ. Here the CDR3 reads CASSLFTQGRGYTF. As DNA, the CDR3 is TGCGCCAGCAGCTTGTTCACCCAGGGTCGTGGCTACACCTTC.

Details on this clone: The same CDR3 can be traced to other DNA sequences in this sample. The rearrangement uses TRBV7-2 and TRBJ2-5, with 8 bases lining up with TRBD1. The CDR3 totals 13 residues. Germline CDR1 reads SGHTA; CDR2 reads FQGNSA. The V gene end was trimmed by 5 bases and the J gene end by 4 bases; junction bases not matched to a gene: 3. CDR3 amino acids: CASSRDRGETQYF. The DNA of the CDR3 is TGTGCCAGCAGCCGAGACAGGGGAGAGACCCAGTACTTC.

This clone was observed many times. The sample has other DNA sequences that encode this CDR3 too. The V and J genes are TRBV19 and TRBJ1-1, with D hard to call. CDR3 length: 15 amino acids. V was cut by 10 bases and J by 0 bases, with 18 bases left in between. Germline lookup yields CDR1 LNHDA and CDR2 SQIVND (reference sequence). The CDR3, as DNA: TGTGCCACCAAGTGGCAGTCTTTCATGAACACTGAAGCTTTCTTT. Encoded protein: CATKWQSFMNTEAFF.

This chain links TRBV6-5 with TRBJ1-5; no reliable D call. This CDR3 has 12 residues. Germline-derived CDR1 and CDR2 are MNHEY and SVGAGI. V was trimmed by 6 bases and J by 4 bases, leaving 7 bases between them. CDR3 sequence reads: CASSSYNQPQHF. The CDR3 DNA is TGTGCCAGCAGCTCCTATAATCAGCCCCAGCATTTT.

This chain joins TRBV19 and TRBJ1-2; TRBD1 agrees at 12 bases. The length of the CDR3 is 17 residues. V gave up 5 bases and J gave up 4 bases; unmatched junction bases: 11. Germline CDR1 and CDR2: LNHDA and SQIVND (reference sequence). The CDR3 loop is CASSSQGQGASVYGYTF. As DNA, the CDR3 is TGTGCCAGTAGTTCCCAGGGACAGGGGGCGTCGGTCTATGGCTACACCTTC.

This clone was seen only a few times. Being one base from a much bigger clone, this may be a read error. The chain couples TRBV6-1 to TRBJ2-7; D gene unclear. Germline loops: CDR1 MNHNS, CDR2 SASEGT. V dropped 5 bases and J dropped 3 bases, with 14 bases sitting between them. The CDR3 spans 14 residues. CDR3 protein: CASSYDKAVYEQYF. The CDR3 coding sequence is TGTGCCAGCAGTTATGACAAGGCGGTCTACGAGCAGTACTTC.

The rearrangement links TRBV30 to TRBJ1-2; TRBD1 agrees at 7 bases. This CDR3 has 14 residues. Germline-derived CDR1 and CDR2 are GTSNPN and SVGIG (reference sequence). V gave up 3 bases and J gave up 8 bases; unmatched junction bases: 12. CDR3 sequence reads: CAWSRDRDSWGYTF. Written as DNA, the CDR3 is TGTGCCTGGAGCCGAGACCGGGACAGCTGGGGCTACACCTTC.

This clone was seen at least ten times. The same CDR3 can be traced to other DNA sequences in this sample. The chain employs TRBV6-4 and TRBJ2-1, with unresolved D. Germline CDR1 reads MRHNA; CDR2 reads SNTAGT. V lost 0 bases and J 6 bases, leaving 6 bases between the germline ends. The CDR3 consists of 13 residues. The CDR3 is CASSDSELNEQFF. CDR3 nucleotides: TGTGCCAGCAGTGACTCGGAACTCAATGAGCAGTTCTTC.

As regards this clone: A read error is the likely source, as a far larger clone sits one nucleotide away. The chain couples TRBV29-1 to TRBJ1-5; 10 nucleotides align to TRBD1. Germline values: CDR1 SQVTM, CDR2 ANQGSEA. This CDR3 region has 12 residues. V gave up 6 bases and J gave up 5 bases; unmatched junction bases: 1. Written as DNA, the CDR3 is TGCAGCGTAGGACAGGGGGATCAGCCCCAGCATTTT. It translates to CSVGQGDQPQHF. Combining the CDR3 with reference TRBV29-1 and TRBJ1-5 gives the whole variable domain SAVISQKPSRDICQRGTSLTIQCQVDSQVTMMFWYRQQPGQSLTLIATANQGSEATYESGFVIDKFPISRPNLTFSTLTVSNMSPEDSSIYLCSVGQGDQPQHFGDGTRLSIL.

This clone was observed a single time. Since a far larger clone is one base different, this is likely a read error. This chain links TRBV4-1 with TRBJ1-2; 8 bases are a match to TRBD1. From germline, CDR1 is MGHRA and CDR2 YSYEKL. CDR3 size: 15 residues. CDR3 sequence (DNA): TGCGCCGGCAGCCAGCCGGGACAGGCAGACTATGGCTACACCTTC. This encodes CAGSQPGQADYGYTF.

The genes are TRBV7-8 and TRBJ1-3, with no clear D. CDR1 is SGHVS and CDR2 is FQNEAQ in the germline V gene. V shed 5 bases and J shed 5 bases, with 13 bases lying between them. The CDR3 has 14 residues. CDR3 in amino acids: CASSPLVGRNTIYF. The CDR3 DNA reads TGTGCCAGCAGCCCCCTCGTTGGAAGAAACACCATATATTTT.

The chain couples TRBV30 to TRBJ2-5; D not resolved. Trimming took 2 bases from V and 2 from J, leaving 12 bases between them. This CDR3 has 14 amino acids. CDR1 and CDR2 from the germline V gene are GTSNPN and SVGIG (reference sequence). The CDR3: CAWSFPANQETQYF. The CDR3 DNA sequence: TGTGCCTGGAGTTTTCCAGCCAATCAAGAGACCCAGTACTTC.